The present entry profiles one T cell receptor (beta chain) with its context. The sample contains more than one DNA sequence encoding this CDR3. The data were obtained in a study of blood T cell repertoires in COVID-19. Study background: In each case, the material was cDNA or gDNA derived from T cells, B-cell-depleted T cells, or PBMCs.

TCRdb's copy holds only in-frame clones and misses some; the assay was immunoSEQ multiplex PCR. The table has about 160,000 clones, around four fifths seen once; the top ten hold approximately 8%. Donors in Cohort 3 who had recovered were those with two negative PCRs, healthcare professional clearance, or resolution of their symptoms. Trimming stripped 0 bases from V and 4 bases from J, with 7 bases between. Germline lookup yields CDR1 LNHNV and CDR2 YYDKDF (reference sequence). This CDR3 comprises 14 residues. The sequenced material came from PBMCs or T cells enriched from blood (not recorded which). The TCR was taken from a woman aged 50 to 60 who had recovered from COVID-19. The chain uses TRBV15 and TRBJ1-5; D is undetermined. Written as DNA, the CDR3 is TGTGCCACCAGCAGAGATCGGGGTAATCAGCCCCAGCATTTT. Translated: CATSRDRGNQPQHF.